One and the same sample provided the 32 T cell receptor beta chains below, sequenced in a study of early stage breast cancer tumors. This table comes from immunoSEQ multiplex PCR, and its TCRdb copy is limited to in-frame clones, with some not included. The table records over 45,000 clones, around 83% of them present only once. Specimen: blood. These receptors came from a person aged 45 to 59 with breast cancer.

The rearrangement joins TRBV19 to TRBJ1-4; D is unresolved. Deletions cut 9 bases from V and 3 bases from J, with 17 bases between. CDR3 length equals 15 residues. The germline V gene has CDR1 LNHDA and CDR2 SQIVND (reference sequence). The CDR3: CASGSSSAANEKLFF. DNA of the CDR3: TGTGCCAGCGGTTCATCCAGTGCCGCTAATGAAAAACTGTTTTTT.

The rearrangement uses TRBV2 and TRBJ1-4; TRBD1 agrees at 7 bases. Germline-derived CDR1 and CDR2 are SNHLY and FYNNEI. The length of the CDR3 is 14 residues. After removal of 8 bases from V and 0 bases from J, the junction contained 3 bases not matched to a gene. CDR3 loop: CASRDRATNEKLFF. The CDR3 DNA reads TGTGCCAGCCGGGACAGAGCAACTAATGAAAAACTGTTTTTT.

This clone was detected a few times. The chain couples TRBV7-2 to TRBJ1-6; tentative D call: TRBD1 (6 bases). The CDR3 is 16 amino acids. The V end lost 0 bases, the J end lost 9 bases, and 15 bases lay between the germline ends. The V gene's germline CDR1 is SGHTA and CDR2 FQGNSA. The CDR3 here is CASSLAGGLDGSPLHF. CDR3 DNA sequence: TGTGCCAGCAGCTTAGCTGGGGGGCTAGATGGTTCACCCCTCCACTTT.

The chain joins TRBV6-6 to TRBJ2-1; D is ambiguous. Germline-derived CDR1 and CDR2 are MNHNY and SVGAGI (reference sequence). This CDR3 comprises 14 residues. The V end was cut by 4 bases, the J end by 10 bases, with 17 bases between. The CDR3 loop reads CASSLSQAVGEQFF. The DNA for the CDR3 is TGTGCCAGCAGTTTGTCCCAAGCAGTTGGGGAGCAGTTCTTC.

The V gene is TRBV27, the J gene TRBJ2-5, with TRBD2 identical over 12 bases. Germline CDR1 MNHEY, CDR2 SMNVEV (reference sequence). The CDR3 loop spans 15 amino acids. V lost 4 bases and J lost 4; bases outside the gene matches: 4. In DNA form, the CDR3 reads TGTGCCAGCAGTTCCGGACTAGCGGGGACAGAGACCCAGTACTTC. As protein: CASSSGLAGTETQYF.

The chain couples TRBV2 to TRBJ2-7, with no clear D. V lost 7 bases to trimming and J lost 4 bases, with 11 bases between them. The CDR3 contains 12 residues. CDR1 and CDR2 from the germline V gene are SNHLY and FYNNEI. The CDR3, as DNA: TGTGCCAGCATGGGCAGGCCTTACGAGCAGTACTTC. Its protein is CASMGRPYEQYF.

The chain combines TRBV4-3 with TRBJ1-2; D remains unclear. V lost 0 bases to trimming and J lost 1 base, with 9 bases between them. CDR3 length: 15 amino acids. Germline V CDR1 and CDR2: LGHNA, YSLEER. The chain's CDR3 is CASSQEASRNYGYTF. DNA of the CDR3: TGCGCCAGCAGCCAAGAGGCCAGCCGTAACTATGGCTACACCTTC.

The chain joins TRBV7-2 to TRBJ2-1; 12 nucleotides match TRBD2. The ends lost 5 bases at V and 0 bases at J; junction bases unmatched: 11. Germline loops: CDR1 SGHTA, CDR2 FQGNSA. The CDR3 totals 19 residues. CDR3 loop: CASSRTSGGRSISYNEQFF. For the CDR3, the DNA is TGTGCCAGCAGCCGAACTAGCGGGGGGCGGTCCATCTCCTACAATGAGCAGTTCTTC.

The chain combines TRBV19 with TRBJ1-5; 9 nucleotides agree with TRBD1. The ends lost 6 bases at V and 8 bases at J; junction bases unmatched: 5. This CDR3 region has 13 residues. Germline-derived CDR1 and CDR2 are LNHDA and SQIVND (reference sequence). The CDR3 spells CASRGQGLEPQHF. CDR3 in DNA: TGTGCCAGTAGGGGACAGGGACTGGAGCCCCAGCATTTT.

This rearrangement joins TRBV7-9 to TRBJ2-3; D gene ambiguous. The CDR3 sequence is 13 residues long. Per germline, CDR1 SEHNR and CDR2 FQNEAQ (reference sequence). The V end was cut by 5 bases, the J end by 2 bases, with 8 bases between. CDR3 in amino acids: CASSRDPTDTQYF. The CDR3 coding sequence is TGTGCCAGCAGCCGAGACCCCACAGATACGCAGTATTTT.

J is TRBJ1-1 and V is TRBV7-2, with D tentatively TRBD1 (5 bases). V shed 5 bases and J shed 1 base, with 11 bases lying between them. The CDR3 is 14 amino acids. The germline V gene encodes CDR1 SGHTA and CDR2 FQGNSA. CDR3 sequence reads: CASSKGRGNTEAFF. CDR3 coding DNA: TGTGCCAGCAGCAAAGGGAGGGGGAACACTGAAGCTTTCTTT.

This CDR3 is CASSLTGGSNQPQHF. CDR3 in DNA: TGTGCCAGCAGCTTAACAGGGGGTAGCAATCAGCCCCAGCATTTT. The J gene is TRBJ1-5, the V gene TRBV11-2; 8 bases map to TRBD1. V was clipped by 2 bases and J by 0 bases; unmatched bases: 0. Germline values: CDR1 SGHAT, CDR2 FQNNGV. This CDR3 has 15 residues.

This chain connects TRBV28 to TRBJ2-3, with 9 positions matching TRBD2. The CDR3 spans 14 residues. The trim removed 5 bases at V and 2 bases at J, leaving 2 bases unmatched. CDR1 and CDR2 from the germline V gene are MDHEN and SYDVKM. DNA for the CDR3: TGTGCCAGCAGTGCTAGCGGGACCACAGATACGCAGTATTTT. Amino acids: CASSASGTTDTQYF.

The CDR3 here is CAISDRAVSYYEQYF. For the CDR3, the DNA is TGTGCCATCAGTGATAGGGCAGTTAGTTACTACGAGCAGTACTTC. The gene calls are TRBV10-3 and TRBJ2-7, with D unclear. In germline, CDR1 is ENHRY, CDR2 SYGVKD. Trimming removed 3 bases from V and 3 bases from J, with 15 bases in between. This CDR3 is built from 15 residues.

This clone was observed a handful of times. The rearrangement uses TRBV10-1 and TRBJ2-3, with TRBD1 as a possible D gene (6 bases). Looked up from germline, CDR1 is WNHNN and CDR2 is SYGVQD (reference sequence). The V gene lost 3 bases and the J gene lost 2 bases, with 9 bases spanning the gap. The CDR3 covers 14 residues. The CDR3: CASSEGTPTDTQYF. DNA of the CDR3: TGCGCCAGCAGTGAAGGGACACCCACAGATACGCAGTATTTT.

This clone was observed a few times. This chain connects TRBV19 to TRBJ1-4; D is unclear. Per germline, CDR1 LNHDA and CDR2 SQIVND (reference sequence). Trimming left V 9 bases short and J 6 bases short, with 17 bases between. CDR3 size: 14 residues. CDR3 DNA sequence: TGTGCCAGCCAGCAAAGCTTACTCTATGAAAAACTGTTTTTT. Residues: CASQQSLLYEKLFF.

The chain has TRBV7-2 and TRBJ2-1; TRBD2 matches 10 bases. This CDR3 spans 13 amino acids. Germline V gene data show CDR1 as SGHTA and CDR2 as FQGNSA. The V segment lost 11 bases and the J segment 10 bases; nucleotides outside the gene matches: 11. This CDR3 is CAPASGGAQEQFF. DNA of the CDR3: TGTGCCCCCGCCAGCGGGGGGGCCCAAGAGCAGTTCTTC.

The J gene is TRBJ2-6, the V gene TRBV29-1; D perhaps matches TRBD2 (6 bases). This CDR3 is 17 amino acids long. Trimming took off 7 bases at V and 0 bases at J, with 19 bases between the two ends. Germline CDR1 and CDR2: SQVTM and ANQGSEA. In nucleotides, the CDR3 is TGCAGCGCAATGCTACGGGGGAAGAGCTCTGGGGCCAACGTCCTGACTTTC. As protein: CSAMLRGKSSGANVLTF.

CDR3 bases: TGTGCCAGCAGTTTGGGGACTTTCTACGAGCAGTACTTC. Its protein product is CASSLGTFYEQYF. The chain couples TRBV28 to TRBJ2-7, with a possible D match to TRBD2 (6 bases). CDR1 MDHEN and CDR2 SYDVKM come from the germline V gene. V lost 3 bases to trimming and J lost 3 bases, with 9 bases between them. The CDR3 is 13 amino acids.

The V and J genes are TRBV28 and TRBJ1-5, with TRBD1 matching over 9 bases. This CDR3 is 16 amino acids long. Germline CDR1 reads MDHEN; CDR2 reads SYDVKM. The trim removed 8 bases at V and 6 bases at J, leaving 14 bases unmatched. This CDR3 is CASSSTGTGLSQPQHF. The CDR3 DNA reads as TGTGCCAGCTCATCGACCGGGACAGGGTTGAGTCAGCCCCAGCATTTT.

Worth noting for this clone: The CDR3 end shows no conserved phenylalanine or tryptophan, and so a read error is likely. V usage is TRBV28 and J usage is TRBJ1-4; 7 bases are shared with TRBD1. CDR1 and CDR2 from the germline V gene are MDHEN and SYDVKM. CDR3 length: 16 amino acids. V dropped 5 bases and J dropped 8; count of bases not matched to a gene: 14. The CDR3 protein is CASSTHSRGSREKLFC. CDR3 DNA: TGTGCCAGCAGTACCCATAGCAGGGGGTCTCGGGAAAAACTGTTTTGT.

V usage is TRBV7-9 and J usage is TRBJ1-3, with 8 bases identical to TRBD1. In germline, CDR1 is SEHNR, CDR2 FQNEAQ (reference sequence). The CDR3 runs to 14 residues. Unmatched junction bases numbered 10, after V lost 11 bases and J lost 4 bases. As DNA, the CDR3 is TGTGCCCTTCGGCAGGGGGCCGGAGGAAACACCATATATTTT. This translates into CALRQGAGGNTIYF.

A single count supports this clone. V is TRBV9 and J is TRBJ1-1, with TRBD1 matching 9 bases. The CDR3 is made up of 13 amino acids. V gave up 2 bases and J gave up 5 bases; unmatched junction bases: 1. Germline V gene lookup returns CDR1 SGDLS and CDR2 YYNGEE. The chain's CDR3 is CASSVGQGTEAFF. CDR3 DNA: TGTGCCAGCAGCGTTGGACAGGGGACTGAAGCTTTCTTT.

CDR3 sequence (DNA): TGTGCCCGTTCACAGGGACATAACTATGGCTACACCTTC. Amino acid sequence: CARSQGHNYGYTF. The V gene is TRBV30, the J gene TRBJ1-2; the D gene is possibly TRBD1 (6 bases). Looked up from germline, CDR1 is GTSNPN and CDR2 is SVGIG (reference sequence). Trimming left V 8 bases short and J 1 base short, with 14 bases between. The CDR3 runs 13 residues.

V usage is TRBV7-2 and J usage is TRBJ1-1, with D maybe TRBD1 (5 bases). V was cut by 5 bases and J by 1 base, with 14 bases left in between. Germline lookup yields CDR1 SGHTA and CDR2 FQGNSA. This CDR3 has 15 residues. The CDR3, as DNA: TGTGCCAGCAGCCGCCACGGGACGGGGAACACTGAAGCTTTCTTT. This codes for CASSRHGTGNTEAFF.

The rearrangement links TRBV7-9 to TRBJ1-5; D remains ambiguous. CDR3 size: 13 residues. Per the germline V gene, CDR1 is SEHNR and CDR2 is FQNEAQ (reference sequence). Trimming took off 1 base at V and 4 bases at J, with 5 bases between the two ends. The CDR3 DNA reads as TGTGCCAGCAGCTTAGGTCCGAATCAGCCCCAGCATTTT. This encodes CASSLGPNQPQHF. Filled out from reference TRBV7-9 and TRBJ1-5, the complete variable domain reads DTGVSQNPRHKITKRGQNVTFRCDPISEHNRLYWYRQTLGQGPEFLTYFQNEAQLEKSRLLSDRFSAERPKGSFSTLEIQRTEQGDSAMYLCASSLGPNQPQHFGDGTRLSIL.

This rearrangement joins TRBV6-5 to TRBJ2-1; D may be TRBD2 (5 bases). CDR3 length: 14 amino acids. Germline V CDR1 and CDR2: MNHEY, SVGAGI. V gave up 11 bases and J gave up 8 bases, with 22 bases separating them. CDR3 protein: CAVWSGSNTDEQFF. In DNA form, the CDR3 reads TGTGCCGTCTGGTCGGGGAGTAATACCGATGAGCAGTTCTTC.

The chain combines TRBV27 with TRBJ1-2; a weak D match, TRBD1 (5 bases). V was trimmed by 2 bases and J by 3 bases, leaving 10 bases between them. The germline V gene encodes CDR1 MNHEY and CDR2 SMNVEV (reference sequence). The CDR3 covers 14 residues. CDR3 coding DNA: TGTGCCAGCAGTTTACGCAGGGTTGACTATGGCTACACCTTC. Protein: CASSLRRVDYGYTF.

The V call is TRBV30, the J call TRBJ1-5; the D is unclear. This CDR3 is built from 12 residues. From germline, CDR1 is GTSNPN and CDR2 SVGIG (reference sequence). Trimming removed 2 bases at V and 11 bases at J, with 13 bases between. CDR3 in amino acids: CAWSLGLGTQHF. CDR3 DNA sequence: TGTGCCTGGAGTTTAGGGCTGGGTACCCAGCATTTT.

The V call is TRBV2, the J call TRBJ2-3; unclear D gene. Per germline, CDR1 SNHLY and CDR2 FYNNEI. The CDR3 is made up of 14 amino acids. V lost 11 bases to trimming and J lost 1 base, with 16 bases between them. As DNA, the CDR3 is TGTGCCCGCACCAGTCCCGTGGGCACAGATACGCAGTATTTT. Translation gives CARTSPVGTDTQYF.

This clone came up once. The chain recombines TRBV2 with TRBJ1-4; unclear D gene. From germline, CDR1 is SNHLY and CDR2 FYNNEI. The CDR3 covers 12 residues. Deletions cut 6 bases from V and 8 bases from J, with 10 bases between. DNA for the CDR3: TGTGCCAGCAGCTATAATCGGGAAAAACTGTTTTTT. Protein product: CASSYNREKLFF.

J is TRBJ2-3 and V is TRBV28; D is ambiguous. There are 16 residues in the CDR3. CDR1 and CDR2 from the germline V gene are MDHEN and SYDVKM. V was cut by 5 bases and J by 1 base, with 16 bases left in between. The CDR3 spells CASSPGHSLGTDTQYF. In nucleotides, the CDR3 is TGTGCCAGCAGTCCGGGTCACAGCCTGGGCACAGATACGCAGTATTTT.